The sequence of this T cell receptor (beta chain) was determined in a study of blood T cell repertoires in COVID-19. Study information: The samples span acute and convalescent COVID-19 from the United States, Italy and Spain. T cells, B-cell-depleted T cells, or PBMCs supplied cDNA or gDNA.

In the study's own analysis: Researchers report that nucleated cell counts were estimated from reference gene primer amplification. Profiled with immunoSEQ multiplex PCR; TCRdb holds only in-frame clones, not every one. From that table come the V and J calls and clone size; the DNA was used to work out D and trimming. There are about 220,000 clones in the sample; 80% to 90% occur only once, and about 5.1% lies in the top ten. Trimming stripped 3 bases from V and 2 bases from J, with 13 bases between. Looked up from germline, CDR1 is MGHRA and CDR2 is YSYEKL. The CDR3 length is 16 residues. This receptor was taken from a woman aged 55-69 years who had recovered from COVID-19. The sample consisted of peripheral blood. This chain uses TRBV4-1 with TRBJ1-4, with unresolved D. The CDR3 loop reads CASSHIGRATNEKLFF. The CDR3 coding sequence is TGCGCCAGCAGCCATATAGGGAGGGCTACTAATGAAAAACTGTTTTTT.